This T cell receptor (beta chain) was profiled in a study of blood T cells in healthy people across ages. Study-level points and caveats: Expanded clonotype shifts may have been confounded, as the donors had an unknown CMV status. Both naive CD4+ cell counts and diversity were greater in long-lived donors than in aged donors.

The donors, healthy Caucasians from Russia, were aged about 6 to 100. The second PCR ran roughly 7 to 12 cycles with a sample-barcoded 5' primer and J-beta primers. A template-switch adaptor containing 12 random nucleotides labeled each cDNA molecule. Each CDR3 protein gets one entry after TCRdb re-called the 5' RACE reads with MiXCR. The sample has around 990,000 distinct CDR3 sequences; 35% to 40% are singletons. With respect to this clonotype: As yet, its antigen is unknown.

CDR3 length: 14 residues. CDR1 is SGDLS, CDR2 YYNGEE, per germline. The V gene lost 0 bases and the J gene lost 3 bases, with 9 bases spanning the gap. The TCR comes from a man younger than 35 in good health. The chain links TRBV9 to TRBJ1-2, with D possibly matching TRBD1 (5 bases). The source material was blood. The CDR3 spells CASSVATGDYGYTF. In DNA, the CDR3 is TGTGCCAGCAGCGTAGCCACAGGAGACTATGGCTACACCTTC.